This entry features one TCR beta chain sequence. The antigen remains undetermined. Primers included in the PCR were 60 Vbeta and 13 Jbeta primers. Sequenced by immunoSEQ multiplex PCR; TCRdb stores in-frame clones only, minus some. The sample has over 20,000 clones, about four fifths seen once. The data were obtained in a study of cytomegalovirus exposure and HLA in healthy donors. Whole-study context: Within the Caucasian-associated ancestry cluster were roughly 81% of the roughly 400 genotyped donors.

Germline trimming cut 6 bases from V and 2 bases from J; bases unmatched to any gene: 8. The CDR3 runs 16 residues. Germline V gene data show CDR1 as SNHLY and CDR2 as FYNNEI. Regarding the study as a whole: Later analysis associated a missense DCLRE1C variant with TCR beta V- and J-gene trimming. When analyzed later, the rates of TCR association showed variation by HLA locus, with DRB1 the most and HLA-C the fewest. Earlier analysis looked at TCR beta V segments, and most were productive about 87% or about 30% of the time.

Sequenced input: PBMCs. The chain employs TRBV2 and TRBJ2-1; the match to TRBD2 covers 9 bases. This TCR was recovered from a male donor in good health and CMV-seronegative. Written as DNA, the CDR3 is TGTGCCAGCAGCCAAAGTAGCGGGGGCGCCTACAATGAGCAGTTCTTC. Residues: CASSQSSGGAYNEQFF.